These 32 T cell receptor beta chains originate from one sample sequenced in a study of Ad26.COV2.S vaccination and SARS-CoV-2 variants. The sample's treatment: 15 to 20 received Ad26.COV2.S at low or high dose, single or two shots; about 5 received placebo; per-sample allocation not given. Samples analyzed were those drawn on day 63 after the first vaccine or placebo injection. The assay was immunoSEQ multiplex PCR, and TCRdb's table has in-frame clones only and misses some. Of 500,000 or so clones listed, around nine tenths are singletons. This specimen consisted of peripheral blood, obtained in a trial of Ad26.COV2.S vaccine versus placebo. The receptors were gathered from a person between 18 and 65 years old who received the Ad26.COV2.S COVID-19 vaccine or a placebo.

CDR3 in amino acids: CSASGQNLLYGYTF. The CDR3 DNA sequence: TGCAGTGCTAGTGGTCAGAATCTTCTCTATGGCTACACCTTC. The gene calls are TRBV20-1 and TRBJ1-2; no firm D call. CDR1 and CDR2 from the germline V gene are DFQATT and SNEGSKA (reference sequence). V dropped 3 bases and J dropped 4 bases, with 15 bases sitting between them. The CDR3 runs to 14 residues.

V is TRBV18 and J is TRBJ2-3, with TRBD2 identical over 8 bases. With 8 bases clipped from V and 5 bases from J, the junction kept 12 bases outside the gene matches. The CDR3 length is 15 residues. Germline CDR1 and CDR2: KGHSH and LQKENI. CDR3 coding DNA: TGTGCCAGCCAAGCCCTTAGCGGGACTGTAGATACGCAGTATTTT. Protein: CASQALSGTVDTQYF.

The J gene is TRBJ1-1, the V gene TRBV6-5, with a tentative D call TRBD1 (5 bases). V was shortened by 8 bases and J by 3 bases, with 13 bases between the two germline ends. The CDR3 sequence is 13 residues long. Germline V gene sequence: CDR1 MNHEY, CDR2 SVGAGI. The DNA for the CDR3 is TGTGCCAGCGAGGACACCCTTCACACTGAAGCTTTCTTT. Its translation: CASEDTLHTEAFF.

V gene TRBV19 combines with J gene TRBJ1-2; D remains unclear. The V and J ends lost 0 bases and 13 bases respectively, with 15 bases between them. The V gene's germline CDR1 is LNHDA and CDR2 SQIVND (reference sequence). The CDR3 length is 13 residues. The CDR3 loop reads CASSIDPGSGVTF. The CDR3 nucleotides read TGTGCCAGTAGTATAGATCCGGGGTCCGGGGTCACCTTC.

The chain joins TRBV6-6 to TRBJ2-7; maybe TRBD2 (7 bases). This CDR3 region has 15 residues. V was trimmed by 6 bases and J by 3 bases, leaving 18 bases between them. Per the germline V gene, CDR1 is MNHNY and CDR2 is SVGAGI (reference sequence). DNA for the CDR3: TGTGCCAGCAGATTAGGGGGGGCAGGGAGCTACGAGCAGTACTTC. Translating it yields CASRLGGAGSYEQYF.

The chain is built from TRBV19 and TRBJ2-1; tentatively, D is TRBD1 (5 bases). The germline gives CDR1 LNHDA, CDR2 SQIVND (reference sequence). The CDR3 consists of 17 residues. The V and J ends lost 5 bases and 3 bases respectively, with 20 bases between them. This CDR3 reads CASSVGPIRGYYNEQFF. As DNA, the CDR3 is TGTGCCAGTAGTGTAGGACCCATAAGGGGCTACTACAATGAGCAGTTCTTC.

This clone appeared a single time. The V and J genes are TRBV19 and TRBJ2-2; D is tentatively TRBD1 or TRBD2 (5 bases each). The germline V gene has CDR1 LNHDA and CDR2 SQIVND (reference sequence). CDR3 length equals 16 residues. V was shortened by 7 bases and J by 3 bases, with 18 bases between the two germline ends. The CDR3 sequence is CASTTRQTTYTGELFF. The CDR3, as DNA: TGTGCCAGTACAACCCGACAGACTACCTACACCGGGGAGCTGTTTTTT.

This rearrangement joins TRBV9 to TRBJ2-3; D might be TRBD1 (7 bases). From germline, CDR1 is SGDLS and CDR2 YYNGEE. The V gene lost 3 bases and the J gene lost 4 bases, with 15 bases spanning the gap. The CDR3 length is 15 residues. The CDR3 DNA follows: TGTGCCAGCAGCGCCCAGGGGGGCAGGCCAGATACGCAGTATTTT. It translates to CASSAQGGRPDTQYF.

This rearrangement joins TRBV4-2 to TRBJ1-1, with D possibly matching TRBD1 (6 bases). The V gene lost 1 base and the J gene lost 4 bases, with 19 bases spanning the gap. The CDR3 is 17 amino acids. Germline CDR1 and CDR2: LGHNA and YNFKEQ. The CDR3 is CASSQARGGTLGTEAFF. In DNA, the CDR3 is TGTGCCAGCAGCCAAGCCCGAGGGGGGACTTTGGGCACTGAAGCTTTCTTT.

This clone has a handful of counts. This sequence joins TRBV9 and TRBJ2-7; D is possibly TRBD1 or TRBD2 (6 bases each). The V and J ends lost 0 bases and 2 bases respectively, with 12 bases between them. Germline CDR1 is SGDLS and CDR2 is YYNGEE. The CDR3 runs to 15 residues. CDR3 nucleotide sequence: TGTGCCAGCAGCGTAGAGGGGGGACCAGCCTACGAGCAGTACTTC. Protein sequence: CASSVEGGPAYEQYF.

The chain uses TRBV27 and TRBJ2-7; D may be TRBD1 or TRBD2 (5 bases each). Germline CDR1 MNHEY, CDR2 SMNVEV (reference sequence). The length of the CDR3 is 17 residues. The V gene lost 0 bases and the J gene lost 11 bases, with 26 bases spanning the gap. CDR3: CASSLSPWGTAAPIEYF. The CDR3 coding sequence is TGTGCCAGCAGTTTATCCCCATGGGGGACGGCGGCCCCTATAGAGTACTTC.

This chain uses TRBV6-2 or TRBV6-3 with TRBJ1-1; no reliable D call. This CDR3 is built from 13 residues. The V end lost 2 bases, the J end lost 11 bases, and 15 bases lay between the germline ends. Germline loops: CDR1 MNHEY, CDR2 SVGEGT. CDR3 protein: CASSYPGIARAFF. The CDR3 DNA reads as TGTGCCAGCAGTTACCCCGGCATCGCCAGGGCTTTCTTT.

The CDR3 bases are TGTGCCAGCATTTGGAGGGGGACAGATACGCAGTATTTT. Its protein product is CASIWRGTDTQYF. V and J are TRBV6-5 and TRBJ2-3; tentatively, D is TRBD1 or TRBD2 (6 bases each). The V end was cut by 7 bases, the J end by 3 bases, with 11 bases between. The CDR3 contains 13 residues. CDR1 and CDR2 from the germline V gene are MNHEY and SVGAGI.

This chain links TRBV5-6 with TRBJ1-1, with D uncertain. Between the trimmed V and J ends, which lost 6 bases and 4 bases, there was a span of 10 bases. Germline loops: CDR1 SGHDT, CDR2 YYEEEE. The CDR3 spans 12 residues. The CDR3 DNA is TGTGCCAGCACGGGCGGCAGCACTGAAGCTTTCTTT. Translated, it gives CASTGGSTEAFF. The whole variable domain, filled in from reference TRBV5-6 and TRBJ1-1, reads DAGVTQSPTHLIKTRGQQVTLRCSPKSGHDTVSWYQQALGQGPQFIFQYYEEEERQRGNFPDRFSGHQFPNYSSELNVNALLLGDSALYLCASTGGSTEAFFGQGTRLTVV.

For the CDR3, the DNA is TGTGCCAGCAGTTTACAGGGTGGCAATCAGCCCCAGCATTTT. This translates into CASSLQGGNQPQHF. The chain couples TRBV28 to TRBJ1-5; D may be TRBD1 (5 bases). Trimming took off 2 bases at V and 2 bases at J, with 7 bases between the two ends. This CDR3 spans 14 amino acids. Per the germline V gene, CDR1 is MDHEN and CDR2 is SYDVKM.

This chain joins TRBV11-2 and TRBJ1-6; TRBD1 might be the D (5 bases). The germline V gene has CDR1 SGHAT and CDR2 FQNNGV. The CDR3 runs 16 residues. V lost 4 bases, J lost 5 bases, and 15 bases lay in between. CDR3 sequence (DNA): TGTGCCAGCAGCTACCCCCGGGGACCCAATAATTCACCCCTCCACTTT. Translated: CASSYPRGPNNSPLHF.

This rearrangement joins TRBV12-3 or TRBV12-4 to TRBJ1-5; D gene ambiguous. CDR3 size: 12 residues. V lost 3 bases, J lost 6 bases, and 6 bases lay in between. Here the CDR3 reads CASSFNGQPQHF. Here the CDR3 DNA reads TGTGCCAGCAGTTTTAATGGTCAGCCCCAGCATTTT.

In its sample, this clone was seen once. At one end the junction does not follow the germline gene, possibly because of a read error. The J gene is TRBJ1-3, the V gene TRBV11-2, with no clear D. CDR1 SGHAT and CDR2 FQNNGV come from the germline V gene. The CDR3 length is 16 residues. As DNA, the CDR3 is TGTGCCAGCAGCTTAGCCGCTATTGGGGTCGGTCCACTGCGGGATTTT. Translation: CASSLAAIGVGPLRDF.

The table lists this clone with a count of one. The V and J genes are TRBV18 and TRBJ2-7, with 13 bases fitting TRBD2. The germline V gene has CDR1 KGHSH and CDR2 LQKENI. The CDR3 spans 15 residues. The J segment lost 6 bases and the V segment lost 3 bases, leaving 5 bases of the junction unmatched. CDR3: CASSPGTSGTLEQYF. Here the CDR3 DNA reads TGTGCCAGCTCACCTGGGACTAGCGGGACCCTCGAGCAGTACTTC.

The chain carries TRBV3-1 (or the pseudogene TRBV3-2) and TRBJ2-2; maybe TRBD2 (5 bases). Trimming removed 4 bases from V and 5 bases from J, with 11 bases in between. This CDR3 contains 14 residues. Germline CDR1 is LGHDT and CDR2 is YNNKEL (reference sequence). CDR3 loop: CASSPSGITGELFF. CDR3 DNA sequence: TGTGCCAGCAGCCCCTCCGGGATTACCGGGGAGCTGTTTTTT.

The V call is TRBV19, the J call TRBJ2-1, with no clear D. The CDR3 consists of 14 residues. CDR1 and CDR2 from the germline V gene are LNHDA and SQIVND (reference sequence). The V end was cut by 4 bases, the J end by 8 bases, with 15 bases between. In DNA, the CDR3 is TGTGCCAGTAGTACCCATAATACCCCACATGAGCAGTTCTTC. Encoded protein: CASSTHNTPHEQFF.

The rearrangement joins TRBV4-3 to TRBJ1-4; D might be TRBD1 (5 bases). The CDR3 runs 16 residues. V lost 1 base, J lost 4 bases, and 13 bases lay in between. From germline, CDR1 is LGHNA and CDR2 YSLEER. CDR3 sequence: CASSQASGASNEKLFF. Written as DNA, the CDR3 is TGCGCCAGCAGCCAAGCTTCCGGGGCAAGTAATGAAAAACTGTTTTTT.

The chain couples TRBV9 to TRBJ2-5, with 14 bases fitting TRBD2. This CDR3 spans 16 amino acids. J gave up 3 bases and V 3 bases, and 4 bases lay outside the gene matches. Germline values: CDR1 SGDLS, CDR2 YYNGEE. The CDR3 loop is CASSERLAGGKETQYF. In DNA, the CDR3 is TGTGCCAGCAGCGAGCGACTAGCGGGAGGGAAAGAGACCCAGTACTTC.

The chain has TRBV5-6 and TRBJ2-1; D is ambiguous. CDR3 length: 14 amino acids. V lost 4 bases and J 2 bases, leaving 10 bases between the germline ends. Per the germline V gene, CDR1 is SGHDT and CDR2 is YYEEEE. The CDR3 sequence: CASSRLFPYNEQFF. DNA of the CDR3: TGTGCCAGCAGCCGGTTATTTCCCTACAATGAGCAGTTCTTC.

This chain uses TRBV11-2 with TRBJ2-1; TRBD2 aligns across 11 bases. The CDR3 length is 15 residues. Germline V CDR1 and CDR2: SGHAT, FQNNGV. After removal of 5 bases from V and 7 bases from J, the junction contained 7 bases not matched to a gene. The CDR3 region is CASSQRTSGLNEQFF. The CDR3 nucleotides read TGTGCCAGCAGCCAGAGGACTAGCGGGTTAAATGAGCAGTTCTTC. Full variable domain (outside the CDR3, taken from reference TRBV11-2 and TRBJ2-1): EAGVAQSPRYKIIEKRQSVAFWCNPISGHATLYWYQQILGQGPKLLIQFQNNGVVDDSQLPKDRFSAERLKGVDSTLKIQPAKLEDSAVYLCASSQRTSGLNEQFFGPGTRLTVL.

This clone has a single count. V gene TRBV28 combines with J gene TRBJ2-7, with D possibly being TRBD2 (6 bases). Between the trimmed V and J ends, which lost 6 bases and 2 bases, there was a span of 20 bases. Germline V lookup: CDR1 MDHEN, CDR2 SYDVKM. This CDR3 is 16 amino acids long. CDR3 residues: CASSPFVPGLTYEQYF. The DNA of the CDR3 is TGTGCCAGCAGCCCCTTTGTCCCGGGACTCACCTACGAGCAGTACTTC.

The chain carries TRBV5-1 and TRBJ2-7; the match to TRBD1 covers 9 bases. The CDR3 has 14 residues. J was trimmed by 5 bases and V by 2 bases; bases with no gene match: 5. Germline loops: CDR1 SGHRS, CDR2 YFSETQ. CDR3 coding DNA: TGCGCCAGCAGCTTTGGGACAGGGAAAAACGAGCAGTACTTC. Translating gives CASSFGTGKNEQYF.

Note on this clone: Other DNA variants within this sample encode the same CDR3. The rearrangement uses TRBV5-8 and TRBJ1-1, with D possibly matching TRBD1 (5 bases). The ends were cut back, 0 bases at V and 5 bases at J, with 8 bases in the middle. Germline V CDR1 and CDR2: SGHTS, YDEGEE. The CDR3 sequence is 13 residues long. The CDR3 sequence is CASSLEGQTEAFF. The CDR3 bases are TGTGCCAGCAGCTTGGAAGGACAAACTGAAGCTTTCTTT.

The chain combines TRBV6-6 with TRBJ1-6; 10 bases match TRBD1. With V trimmed by 6 bases and J by 10 bases, 9 bases remained unmatched. The CDR3 totals 15 residues. Per the germline V gene, CDR1 is MNHNY and CDR2 is SVGAGI (reference sequence). The CDR3 here is CASSDRTGGNSPLHF. The CDR3 DNA is TGTGCCAGCAGCGATCGGACAGGGGGTAACTCACCCCTCCACTTT.

The J gene is TRBJ2-7, the V gene TRBV27, with 10 bases that match TRBD2. The CDR3 is 16 amino acids. CDR1 MNHEY and CDR2 SMNVEV come from the germline V gene (reference sequence). The V gene end was trimmed by 6 bases and the J gene end by 0 bases; junction bases not matched to a gene: 8. CDR3 sequence (DNA): TGTGCCAGCAGCTGGACTAGCGGAGGGAGCTCCTACGAGCAGTACTTC. Protein: CASSWTSGGSSYEQYF.

The V call is TRBV7-3, the J call TRBJ2-6; D remains ambiguous. The CDR3 contains 18 residues. Per the germline V gene, CDR1 is SGHTA and CDR2 is FQGTGA. V was cut by 0 bases and J by 1 base, with 13 bases left in between. CDR3 nucleotide sequence: TGTGCCAGCAGCTTAACAGGTGTGCCTATATCTGGGGCCAACGTCCTGACTTTC. This sequence encodes CASSLTGVPISGANVLTF.

The genes are TRBV14 and TRBJ2-1; unclear D gene. V lost 4 bases and J lost 7, with 17 bases in between. From germline, CDR1 is SGHDN and CDR2 FVKESK. This CDR3 spans 15 amino acids. The CDR3 loop is CASSRLGVPSNEQFF. The CDR3, as DNA: TGTGCCAGCAGCCGTCTAGGAGTTCCCAGTAATGAGCAGTTCTTC.